The 29 T cell receptor beta chains given below trace back to one sample, sequenced in a study of human T cells and chemical hapten exposure. Time point described: patch test 1, 2 weeks after DPC sensitization. As to treatment: therapeutic diphenylcyclopropenone sensitization with weekly scalp DPC. TCRdb re-derived calls from the RACE reads in MiXCR, one entry per CDR3 protein. The table includes approximately 80,000 distinct CDR3 sequences, around 11% detected once. The sequences come from whole blood, collected in connection with sensitization to the hapten diphenylcyclopropenone (DPC). Receptors were obtained from a woman between 50 and 59 years old with alopecia areata. Some clones in this sample may be carry-over from other donors' samples.

This clonotype is medium-sized (0.01 to 0.1%) in the sample. This chain's CDR3 is CASSYLPGGTEAFF. Written as DNA, the CDR3 is TGTGCCAGCAGTTACCTCCCGGGGGGGACTGAAGCTTTCTTT. V gene TRBV6-5 combines with J gene TRBJ1-1, with TRBD1 as a possible D gene (5 bases). The ends were cut back, 2 bases at V and 5 bases at J, with 12 bases in the middle. The germline CDR1 and CDR2 sequences are MNHEY and SVGAGI. The CDR3 has 14 amino acids.

This clonotype occurred a few times. The rearrangement joins TRBV5-1 to TRBJ2-5, with 8 nucleotides matching TRBD2. J lost 4 bases, V lost 4 bases, and 12 bases had no gene match. Germline V gene sequence: CDR1 SGHRS, CDR2 YFSETQ. CDR3 length: 16 residues. The CDR3 region has the DNA TGCGCCAGCAGCCCTATCGTACTTGCGGGGGGAGAGACCCAGTACTTC. This gives the protein CASSPIVLAGGETQYF.

Only a few counts were recorded for this clonotype. The gene calls are TRBV18 and TRBJ2-1; no definite D call. V lost 0 bases and J lost 8, with 14 bases in between. Germline values: CDR1 KGHSH, CDR2 LQKENI. The CDR3 totals 15 residues. The CDR3 sequence: CASSPPSRVWYEQFF. The CDR3 DNA reads TGTGCCAGCTCACCACCTTCGCGAGTCTGGTATGAGCAGTTCTTC.

V usage is TRBV5-4 and J usage is TRBJ2-7; weak D call: TRBD2 (6 bases). The germline V gene encodes CDR1 SGHNT and CDR2 YYREEE (reference sequence). This CDR3 has 14 amino acids. Between the trimmed V and J ends, which lost 2 bases and 5 bases, there was a span of 14 bases. The CDR3 DNA reads as TGTGCCAGCAGCTTAAGTGGGGGGAGCCACGAGCAGTACTTC. It codes for CASSLSGGSHEQYF.

Only a few counts were recorded for this clonotype. The chain has TRBV7-6 and TRBJ2-1; TRBD2 agrees at 10 bases. The V gene's germline CDR1 is SGHVS and CDR2 FNYEAQ. This CDR3 region has 18 residues. After removal of 5 bases from V and 5 bases from J, the junction contained 15 bases not matched to a gene. CDR3 sequence reads: CASSPYPPASGGNNEQFF. The CDR3 DNA reads TGTGCCAGCAGCCCCTACCCCCCGGCTAGCGGGGGAAACAATGAGCAGTTCTTC.

This clonotype was found many times. The chain carries TRBV6-6 and TRBJ2-2; perhaps D is TRBD1 or TRBD2 (6 bases each). CDR1 is MNHNY and CDR2 is SVGAGI in the germline V gene (reference sequence). The germline V and J ends were trimmed by 3 bases and 4 bases, with 21 bases remaining between them. This CDR3 has 18 residues. The CDR3 bases are TGTGCCAGCAGTTATTTCCGGGGGCCCACCCTGATCACCGGGGAGCTGTTTTTT. Residues: CASSYFRGPTLITGELFF.

This rearrangement joins TRBV12-3 or TRBV12-4 to TRBJ1-6; maybe TRBD1 (6 bases). The CDR3 length is 14 residues. Here the CDR3 reads CARIGGGDSSPLHF. The CDR3 DNA reads TGTGCTAGAATAGGAGGGGGAGATTCTTCACCCCTCCACTTT.

This clonotype was picked up many times. CDR3: CASSIERGSGQPQHF. DNA of the CDR3: TGTGCCAGTAGTATTGAAAGGGGATCGGGACAGCCCCAGCATTTT. V usage is TRBV19 and J usage is TRBJ1-5; D is possibly TRBD1 (5 bases). The length of the CDR3 is 15 residues. V was clipped by 3 bases and J by 7 bases, with 16 bases between them. Germline V gene data show CDR1 as LNHDA and CDR2 as SQIVND (reference sequence).

The J gene is TRBJ2-7, the V gene TRBV7-2, with unresolved D. V lost 5 bases and J lost 2, with 16 bases in between. There are 15 residues in the CDR3. Germline V lookup: CDR1 SGHTA, CDR2 FQGNSA. The CDR3 here is CASSQIMGLAYEQYF. The CDR3 region has the DNA TGTGCCAGCAGCCAAATAATGGGCCTGGCCTACGAGCAGTACTTC.

This rearrangement joins TRBV29-1 to TRBJ2-7; 8 bases line up with TRBD2. After removal of 6 bases from V and 5 bases from J, the junction contained 9 bases not matched to a gene. CDR3 length: 13 amino acids. Germline loops: CDR1 SQVTM, CDR2 ANQGSEA. The CDR3 sequence is CSVTLAVGHEQYF. For the CDR3, the DNA is TGCAGCGTCACACTAGCGGTCGGCCACGAGCAGTACTTC.

This clonotype appeared many times. This chain connects TRBV7-9 to TRBJ1-5; D ambiguous. Germline V gene lookup returns CDR1 SEHNR and CDR2 FQNEAQ (reference sequence). Trimming stripped 4 bases from V and 2 bases from J, with 6 bases between. The CDR3 spans 13 residues. The CDR3 protein is CASSSGGNQPQHF. As DNA, the CDR3 is TGTGCCAGCAGCTCCGGTGGCAATCAGCCCCAGCATTTT.

The chain carries TRBV4-1 and TRBJ1-6; D ambiguous. The CDR3 has 17 amino acids. Germline V gene data show CDR1 as MGHRA and CDR2 as YSYEKL. The germline V and J ends were trimmed by 0 bases and 0 bases, with 9 bases remaining between them. CDR3 DNA: TGCGCCAGCAGCCAAGATACCAGTCTCTCCTATAATTCACCCCTCCACTTT. It encodes CASSQDTSLSYNSPLHF.

The rearrangement links TRBV7-9 to TRBJ2-7; 9 bases agree with TRBD1. Per the germline V gene, CDR1 is SEHNR and CDR2 is FQNEAQ (reference sequence). This CDR3 is 16 amino acids long. The trim removed 1 base at V and 0 bases at J, leaving 4 bases unmatched. The CDR3 nucleotides are TGTGCCAGCAGCTTAGGTGCGGACAGGGGCTCCTACGAGCAGTACTTC. Translating gives CASSLGADRGSYEQYF. Using reference TRBV7-9 and TRBJ2-7 for the parts outside the CDR3, the full variable domain is DTGVSQNPRHKITKRGQNVTFRCDPISEHNRLYWYRQTLGQGPEFLTYFQNEAQLEKSRLLSDRFSAERPKGSFSTLEIQRTEQGDSAMYLCASSLGADRGSYEQYFGPGTRLTVT.

This clonotype has at least ten counts. The chain is built from TRBV2 and TRBJ2-2; D is possibly TRBD1 (5 bases). The germline V gene encodes CDR1 SNHLY and CDR2 FYNNEI. The CDR3 loop spans 15 amino acids. Trimming took 7 bases from V and 7 from J, leaving 19 bases between them. The CDR3 region is CASKITAGQNGELFF. Written as DNA, the CDR3 is TGTGCCAGCAAGATCACCGCAGGGCAGAACGGGGAGCTGTTTTTT. Drawing the rest from reference TRBV2 and TRBJ2-2, the complete variable domain is EPEVTQTPSHQVTQMGQEVILRCVPISNHLYFYWYRQILGQKVEFLVSFYNNEISEKSEIFDDQFSVERPDGSNFTLKIRSTKLEDSAMYFCASKITAGQNGELFFGEGSRLTVL.

The chain carries TRBV19 and TRBJ1-2; 9 bases map to TRBD1. The trim removed 5 bases at V and 4 bases at J, leaving 11 bases unmatched. The CDR3 extends over 16 amino acids. CDR1 and CDR2 (germline): LNHDA, SQIVND (reference sequence). The CDR3 nucleotides read TGTGCCAGTAGTTCACGACAAGGGACAGGGATCTATGGCTACACCTTC. This sequence encodes CASSSRQGTGIYGYTF.

In this sample, this clonotype turned up a few times. The rearrangement links TRBV6-5 to TRBJ1-4; perhaps TRBD1 as D (5 bases). The V gene lost 3 bases and the J gene lost 8 bases, with 22 bases spanning the gap. CDR3 length: 17 residues. CDR1 and CDR2 (germline): MNHEY, SVGAGI. The CDR3 region is CASSYRVTLSRGEKLFF. CDR3 coding DNA: TGTGCCAGCAGTTATCGCGTGACACTTTCCCGGGGCGAAAAACTGTTTTTT.

This clonotype was seen at least ten times. The chain couples TRBV6-5 to TRBJ2-3, with D unresolved. CDR1 MNHEY and CDR2 SVGAGI come from the germline V gene. V lost 5 bases and J lost 0, with 12 bases in between. The CDR3 has 15 amino acids. The CDR3 nucleotides are TGTGCCAGCAGTGAAGAGTTCCCAAGCACAGATACGCAGTATTTT. Its translation: CASSEEFPSTDTQYF.

This clonotype was detected many times. The genes are TRBV6-2 or TRBV6-3 and TRBJ2-5; 8 bases fit TRBD2. Germline V gene lookup returns CDR1 MNHEY and CDR2 SVGEGT. With V trimmed by 7 bases and J by 5 bases, 12 bases remained unmatched. This CDR3 is built from 15 residues. The CDR3 loop is CASIHSGARAETQYF. DNA of the CDR3: TGTGCCAGCATTCATAGCGGGGCCCGAGCCGAGACCCAGTACTTC.

The rearrangement links TRBV6-2 or TRBV6-3 to TRBJ2-5; 7 nucleotides line up with TRBD1. V dropped 5 bases and J dropped 1; count of bases not matched to a gene: 7. Germline V gene data show CDR1 as MNHEY and CDR2 as SVGEGT. The CDR3 runs 15 residues. Written as DNA, the CDR3 is TGTGCCAGCAGTGACCCACAGGGGCCCCAAGAGACCCAGTACTTC. Amino acids: CASSDPQGPQETQYF.

This clonotype was seen many times. The chain joins TRBV6-5 to TRBJ1-1, with no clear D. The V end was cut by 4 bases, the J end by 1 base, with 7 bases between. Germline V gene sequence: CDR1 MNHEY, CDR2 SVGAGI. The length of the CDR3 is 13 residues. The CDR3 spells CASSSRANTEAFF. CDR3 coding DNA: TGTGCCAGCAGTTCTCGCGCGAACACTGAAGCTTTCTTT.

The V call is TRBV14, the J call TRBJ1-1; 7 nucleotides match TRBD1. Germline V gives CDR1 SGHDN, CDR2 FVKESK. This CDR3 spans 14 amino acids. Unmatched junction bases numbered 3, after V lost 4 bases and J lost 1 base. The CDR3 reads CASSPRDRNTEAFF. In nucleotides, the CDR3 is TGTGCCAGCAGCCCAAGGGACAGGAACACTGAAGCTTTCTTT.

In its sample, this clonotype was seen many times. The chain employs TRBV7-3 and TRBJ2-3; 9 positions agree with TRBD1. Trimming cost V 2 bases and J 6 bases; bases outside gene matches: 6. This CDR3 is 15 amino acids long. Germline CDR1 reads SGHTA; CDR2 reads FQGTGA. The CDR3 protein is CASSLSPGQGDTQYF. For the CDR3, the DNA is TGTGCCAGCAGCTTATCTCCGGGACAGGGTGATACGCAGTATTTT.

This clonotype was seen many times. The chain uses TRBV30 and TRBJ2-2; 13 nucleotides match TRBD2. This CDR3 has 14 amino acids. Unmatched junction bases numbered 4, after V lost 7 bases and J lost 5 bases. Germline V gives CDR1 GTSNPN, CDR2 SVGIG (reference sequence). This CDR3 is CASRLAGGTGELFF. CDR3 nucleotides: TGTGCCTCCCGACTAGCGGGGGGTACCGGGGAGCTGTTTTTT.

This clonotype was seen more than once but under ten times. The chain combines TRBV28 with TRBJ2-7; the match to TRBD2 covers 7 bases. This CDR3 comprises 14 residues. The junction had 3 bases not matched to a gene; V was cut back by 2 bases and J by 2 bases. Germline CDR1 MDHEN, CDR2 SYDVKM. The CDR3 region has the DNA TGTGCCAGCAGTTTAGGACTAGTCACCTACGAGCAGTACTTC. Translation gives CASSLGLVTYEQYF.

This clonotype appeared a few times. The chain joins TRBV27 to TRBJ1-6; D possibly corresponds to TRBD1 (5 bases). Per the germline V gene, CDR1 is MNHEY and CDR2 is SMNVEV (reference sequence). The CDR3 length is 17 residues. Trimming pared 6 bases from V and 1 base from J, leaving 16 bases between. The CDR3 DNA reads TGTGCCAGCAGCAAAGAGGGGTCCCTATCCTATAATTCACCCCTCCACTTT. Protein product: CASSKEGSLSYNSPLHF.

V usage is TRBV20-1 and J usage is TRBJ1-1; the D gene is possibly TRBD1 (6 bases). The CDR3 is 14 residues long. The V end lost 6 bases, the J end lost 4 bases, and 18 bases lay between the germline ends. Per the germline V gene, CDR1 is DFQATT and CDR2 is SNEGSKA (reference sequence). As DNA, the CDR3 is TGCAGTGCAAGTTACAGGGTGGTAGGCACTGAAGCTTTCTTT. This sequence encodes CSASYRVVGTEAFF.

The chain recombines TRBV10-3 with TRBJ2-7, with 9 positions matching TRBD2. J was trimmed by 2 bases and V by 10 bases; bases with no gene match: 6. The germline CDR1 and CDR2 sequences are ENHRY and SYGVKD. The CDR3 length is 13 residues. CDR3 nucleotides: TGTGCCACTAACGAGCGGGGGGCCTACGAGCAGTACTTC. It encodes CATNERGAYEQYF.

This clonotype turned up a few times. The chain combines TRBV11-2 with TRBJ1-1, with TRBD1 matching over 9 bases. In germline, CDR1 is SGHAT, CDR2 FQNNGV. The junction had 11 bases not matched to a gene; V was cut back by 5 bases and J by 1 base. CDR3 length: 17 amino acids. The CDR3 loop is CASSARQGVRSNTEAFF. The CDR3 nucleotides are TGTGCCAGCAGCGCGAGACAGGGGGTACGATCGAACACTGAAGCTTTCTTT.

In its sample, this clonotype was seen many times. This chain joins TRBV28 and TRBJ2-1; tentative D call: TRBD2 (5 bases). CDR1 is MDHEN and CDR2 is SYDVKM in the germline V gene. The CDR3 has 15 amino acids. Trimming removed 6 bases at V and 0 bases at J, with 12 bases between. CDR3 bases: TGTGCCAGCAGACCAACTAGTAGCTCCTACAATGAGCAGTTCTTC. Protein sequence: CASRPTSSSYNEQFF.